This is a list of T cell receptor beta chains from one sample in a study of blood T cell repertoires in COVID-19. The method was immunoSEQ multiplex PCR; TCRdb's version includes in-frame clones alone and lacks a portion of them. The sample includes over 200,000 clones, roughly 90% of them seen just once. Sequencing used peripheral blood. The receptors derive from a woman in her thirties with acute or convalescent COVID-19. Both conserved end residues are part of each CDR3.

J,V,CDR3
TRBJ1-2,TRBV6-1,CASRRSVGGAGSYTF
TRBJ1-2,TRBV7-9,CASSLALTEFMGYGYTF
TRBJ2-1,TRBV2,CASRGASGRGNEQFF
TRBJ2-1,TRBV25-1,CASTRGQSYNEQFF
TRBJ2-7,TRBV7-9,CASSLTLGQHSYEQYF
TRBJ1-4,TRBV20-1,CSASFVHDSPGKLFF
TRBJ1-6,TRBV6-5,CASSYTALGASPLHF
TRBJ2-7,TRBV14,CASSQPSGTTYEQYF
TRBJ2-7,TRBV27,CASSSYSGTSGSSPYEQYF
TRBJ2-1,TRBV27,CASSLSPTETYNEQFF
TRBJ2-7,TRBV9,CASSATGTGSYEQYF
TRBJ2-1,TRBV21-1,CASSGKGGEYNEQFF
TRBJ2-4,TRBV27,CASQGTDPIQYF
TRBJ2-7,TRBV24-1,CATSDPGTKSEQYF
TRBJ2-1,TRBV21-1,CASSKGLQDKSSYNEQFF
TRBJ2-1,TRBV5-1,CASSLLAGGYNEQFF
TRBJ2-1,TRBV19,CASRPFGSGSHNEQFF
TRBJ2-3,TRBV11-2,CASSLGGLAGGRNTQYF
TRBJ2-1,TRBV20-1,CSASTGGVSIYNEQFF
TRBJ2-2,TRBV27,CASRRGANTGELFF
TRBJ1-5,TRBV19,CASSVTGTHEPQHF
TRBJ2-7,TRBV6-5,CASTSGSSYEQYF
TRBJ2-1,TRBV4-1,CASSLTGGDGYNEQFF
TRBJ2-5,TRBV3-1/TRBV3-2,CASRDRDSRETQYF
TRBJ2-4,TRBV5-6,CASSQLAEFQYF
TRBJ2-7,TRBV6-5,CASRLAQDLSYEQYF
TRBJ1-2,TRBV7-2,CASSLEKGHGYTF
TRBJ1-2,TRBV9,CASSVQGWGGYTF
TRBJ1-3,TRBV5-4,CASSDRGSGNTIYF
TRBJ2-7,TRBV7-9,CASSPAWGLATYEQYF
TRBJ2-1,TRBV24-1,CATGLVFGEQFF
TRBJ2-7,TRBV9,CASSVRLNAEQYF
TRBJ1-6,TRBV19,CASTRGQTVSSLHF